Included here is one TCR beta chain sequence, with context. As yet, its antigen is unknown. This CDR3 is built from 14 residues. Germline V gives CDR1 MNHEY, CDR2 SMNVEV (reference sequence). V lost 5 bases, J lost 1 base, and 4 bases stayed unmatched. The data were obtained in a study of OX40 agonist ivuxolimab in advanced cancers. Study background: There were three patients with partial responses, one having hepatocellular carcinoma and two cutaneous melanoma. General study results and limits: Also showing low normalized T-cell clonal expansion were some of the nonresponders. Researchers did not determine the expanded peripheral T cells' antigen specificity. Clonal expansion by week 6 occurred in CD4+ and CD8+ blood T cells (at 0.1 to 3.0 mg/kg).

Clones were read by immunoSEQ multiplex PCR, and TCRdb kept only the in-frame ones, dropping some. The data contain approximately 74,000 clones, roughly four fifths of them singletons. This chain uses TRBV27 with TRBJ1-1; 7 nucleotides agree with TRBD1. The sample in question was CD4+ or CD8+ T cells sorted from blood, obtained in a trial of the OX40 agonist ivuxolimab. The TCR sequence derives from an adult with an advanced solid tumor such as melanoma, head and neck, liver or kidney cancer. The CDR3 DNA sequence: TGTGCCAGCAGTCCGACAGGGAGGAACACTGAAGCTTTCTTT. Translated, it gives CASSPTGRNTEAFF.